This TCR beta chain was recovered during a study of blood T cell repertoires in COVID-19. Here immunoSEQ multiplex PCR was the method, and the copy in TCRdb shows in-frame clones only, minus some. The sample holds 85,000 to 100,000 clones, more than 80% seen once. The TCR originated in a man older than 75 with COVID-19, enrolled during active disease. The sequencing input was peripheral blood.

The DNA of the CDR3 is TGCGCCAGCAGCTTGGACGAGGCCCGGGGGGAAAAACTGTTTTTT. Its translation is CASSLDEARGEKLFF. The chain carries TRBV5-1 and TRBJ1-4; D might be TRBD1 (5 bases). Trimming stripped 0 bases from V and 8 bases from J, with 14 bases between. This CDR3 contains 15 residues. In germline, CDR1 is SGHRS, CDR2 YFSETQ. The whole variable domain, filled in from reference TRBV5-1 and TRBJ1-4, reads KAGVTQTPRYLIKTRGQQVTLSCSPISGHRSVSWYQQTPGQGLQFLFEYFSETQRNKGNFPGRFSGRQFSNSRSEMNVSTLELGDSALYLCASSLDEARGEKLFFGSGTQLSVL.